These T cell receptor beta chains were read from a single sample in a study of T cell repertoires in cytomegalovirus infection. One entry per CDR3 protein results from TCRdb running MiXCR on the reads. The table has over 90,000 distinct CDR3 sequences, 16% seen once. Material: PBMCs. These receptors were obtained from a human donor in good health (CMV status not recorded). Some clones in this sample may be carry-over from other donors' samples. CDR3s include the opening cysteine and the closing phenylalanine or tryptophan. The D gene is left open where the match is weak. Rows may omit the clone size; those that give it use once, few, many or a size class.

j_gene: TRBJ1-4; d_gene: -; v_gene: TRBV3-1; abundance: few; CDR3aa: CASSQGWQGYEKLFF; CDR3nt: TGTGCCAGCAGCCAAGGGTGGCAGGGGTATGAAAAACTGTTTTTT
j_gene: TRBJ2-7; d_gene: -; v_gene: TRBV2; abundance: few; CDR3aa: CASIARAYEQYF; CDR3nt: TGTGCCAGCATTGCCAGGGCGTACGAGCAGTACTTC
j_gene: TRBJ2-2; d_gene: -; v_gene: TRBV19; abundance: -; CDR3aa: CAGSQGRGVATGELFF; CDR3nt: TGTGCCGGTAGTCAGGGGCGGGGAGTCGCCACCGGGGAGCTGTTTTTT
j_gene: TRBJ2-1; d_gene: -; v_gene: TRBV7-2; abundance: many; CDR3aa: CASIAQVGSYNEQFF; CDR3nt: TGTGCCAGCATCGCGCAGGTTGGCTCCTACAATGAGCAGTTCTTC
j_gene: TRBJ2-7; d_gene: -; v_gene: TRBV7-2; abundance: many; CDR3aa: CASSLASATYEQYF; CDR3nt: TGTGCCAGCAGCTTGGCTAGCGCTACCTACGAGCAGTACTTC
j_gene: TRBJ1-2; d_gene: -; v_gene: TRBV6-1; abundance: many; CDR3aa: CASRSGQSFYGYTF; CDR3nt: TGTGCCTCCAGGTCCGGACAAAGTTTCTATGGCTACACCTTC
j_gene: TRBJ1-2; d_gene: -; v_gene: TRBV4-1; abundance: many; CDR3aa: CASSQGWRSYGYTF; CDR3nt: TGCGCCAGCAGCCAAGGTTGGAGGAGCTATGGCTACACCTTC
j_gene: TRBJ2-3; d_gene: -; v_gene: TRBV7-8; abundance: many; CDR3aa: CASSLAETSWNTQYF; CDR3nt: TGTGCCAGCAGCTTAGCTGAAACCAGTTGGAATACGCAGTATTTT
j_gene: TRBJ2-2; d_gene: TRBD1; v_gene: TRBV30; abundance: -; CDR3aa: CAWSKPPDREQTGELFF; CDR3nt: TGTGCCTGGAGTAAACCACCGGACAGGGAACAGACCGGGGAGCTGTTTTTT
j_gene: TRBJ2-5; d_gene: -; v_gene: TRBV28; abundance: many; CDR3aa: CATSGQETQYF; CDR3nt: TGTGCCACCTCCGGGCAAGAGACCCAGTACTTC
j_gene: TRBJ2-7; d_gene: TRBD1; v_gene: TRBV9; abundance: few; CDR3aa: CASSAGDRGLGEQYF; CDR3nt: TGTGCCAGCAGCGCCGGGGACAGGGGGCTCGGCGAGCAGTACTTC
j_gene: TRBJ2-6; d_gene: -; v_gene: TRBV19; abundance: few; CDR3aa: CATCDYGSGANVLTF; CDR3nt: TGTGCCACCTGCGACTATGGTTCCGGGGCCAACGTCCTGACTTTC
j_gene: TRBJ1-1; d_gene: -; v_gene: TRBV5-6; abundance: few; CDR3aa: CASSFRTTEAFF; CDR3nt: TGTGCCAGCAGCTTCAGGACCACTGAAGCTTTCTTT
j_gene: TRBJ2-1; d_gene: -; v_gene: TRBV11-2; abundance: -; CDR3aa: CASSLAGGGVHNEQFF; CDR3nt: TGTGCCAGCAGCTTAGCAGGCGGGGGCGTCCACAATGAGCAGTTCTTC
j_gene: TRBJ2-7; d_gene: TRBD1; v_gene: TRBV20-1; abundance: few; CDR3aa: CSVSLTGGSEQYF; CDR3nt: TGCAGTGTTAGCCTGACAGGGGGCTCCGAGCAGTACTTC
j_gene: TRBJ2-5; d_gene: -; v_gene: TRBV6-2/TRBV6-3; abundance: -; CDR3aa: CASSSGTQYF; CDR3nt: TGTGCCAGCAGTTCCGGGACCCAGTACTTC
j_gene: TRBJ1-2; d_gene: -; v_gene: TRBV14; abundance: many; CDR3aa: CASSRTGTILLPNYGYTF; CDR3nt: TGTGCCAGCAGCCGGACCGGGACAATTCTACTCCCTAACTATGGCTACACCTTC
j_gene: TRBJ2-3; d_gene: -; v_gene: TRBV7-2; abundance: many; CDR3aa: CASSPQGLGSDTQYF; CDR3nt: TGTGCCAGCAGCCCTCAGGGGCTGGGTTCAGATACGCAGTATTTT
j_gene: TRBJ1-2; d_gene: -; v_gene: TRBV7-9; abundance: -; CDR3aa: CASRSEGYGYTF; CDR3nt: TGTGCCAGCAGGTCGGAGGGCTATGGCTACACCTTC
j_gene: TRBJ2-7; d_gene: TRBD2; v_gene: TRBV7-8; abundance: many; CDR3aa: CASSLGTSGSYEQYF; CDR3nt: TGTGCCAGCAGCTTGGGGACTAGCGGGAGTTACGAGCAGTACTTC
j_gene: TRBJ1-4; d_gene: -; v_gene: TRBV4-2; abundance: few; CDR3aa: CASSQVRTTRTNEKLFF; CDR3nt: TGTGCCAGCAGCCAAGTACGGACCACCAGAACTAATGAAAAACTGTTTTTT
j_gene: TRBJ1-2; d_gene: -; v_gene: TRBV7-2; abundance: medium-sized; CDR3aa: CASSLDAGWNYGYTF; CDR3nt: TGTGCCAGCAGCTTGGACGCAGGTTGGAACTATGGCTACACCTTC
j_gene: TRBJ2-1; d_gene: TRBD2; v_gene: TRBV20-1; abundance: few; CDR3aa: CSASGRGGASYNEQFF; CDR3nt: TGCAGTGCTAGCGGGCGGGGGGGTGCTTCCTACAATGAGCAGTTCTTC
j_gene: TRBJ1-1; d_gene: -; v_gene: TRBV7-2; abundance: many; CDR3aa: CASSRGGGAFF; CDR3nt: TGTGCCAGCAGCCGCGGGGGGGGAGCTTTCTTT
j_gene: TRBJ1-2; d_gene: TRBD1; v_gene: TRBV20-1; abundance: few; CDR3aa: CSARGLTGGNYGYTF; CDR3nt: TGCAGTGCTAGAGGTTTAACAGGGGGAAACTATGGCTACACCTTC
j_gene: TRBJ2-5; d_gene: -; v_gene: TRBV7-2; abundance: many; CDR3aa: CASSLGFQETQYF; CDR3nt: TGTGCCAGCAGCTTAGGATTCCAAGAGACCCAGTACTTC
j_gene: TRBJ2-3; d_gene: TRBD1; v_gene: TRBV20-1; abundance: -; CDR3aa: CSAGTGSSTDTQYF; CDR3nt: TGCAGTGCCGGGACAGGGTCTAGCACAGATACGCAGTATTTT
j_gene: TRBJ2-1; d_gene: TRBD1; v_gene: TRBV7-9; abundance: -; CDR3aa: CASSRDRVEFF; CDR3nt: TGTGCCAGCAGCCGGGACAGGGTTGAGTTCTTC
j_gene: TRBJ2-7; d_gene: -; v_gene: TRBV12-3/TRBV12-4; abundance: -; CDR3aa: CASSFSSMGGAEQYF; CDR3nt: TGTGCCAGCAGTTTCTCGTCTATGGGGGGTGCCGAGCAGTACTTC
j_gene: TRBJ2-1; d_gene: TRBD2; v_gene: TRBV20-1; abundance: -; CDR3aa: CSARAGGSYNEQFF; CDR3nt: TGCAGTGCTAGAGCGGGGGGCTCCTACAATGAGCAGTTCTTC
j_gene: TRBJ2-5; d_gene: TRBD2; v_gene: TRBV7-2; abundance: many; CDR3aa: CASSPKLAGGPLGTQYF; CDR3nt: TGTGCCAGCAGCCCAAAACTAGCGGGGGGACCCCTAGGGACCCAGTACTTC
j_gene: TRBJ2-1; d_gene: -; v_gene: TRBV3-1; abundance: -; CDR3aa: CASSQGGAGAAYNEQFF; CDR3nt: TGTGCCAGCAGCCAGGGGGGTGCGGGGGCCGCCTACAATGAGCAGTTCTTC
j_gene: TRBJ2-3; d_gene: -; v_gene: TRBV12-5; abundance: -; CDR3aa: CASVQPRGKGGDTQYF; CDR3nt: TGTGCTAGTGTTCAACCCCGGGGAAAGGGCGGAGATACGCAGTATTTT
j_gene: TRBJ2-7; d_gene: -; v_gene: TRBV12-3/TRBV12-4; abundance: -; CDR3aa: CSSSLGGDLVEQYF; CDR3nt: TGTTCCAGCAGTTTAGGCGGGGATCTGGTCGAGCAGTACTTC
j_gene: TRBJ1-2; d_gene: TRBD1; v_gene: TRBV2; abundance: -; CDR3aa: CASSSGTGGGYTF; CDR3nt: TGTGCCAGCAGTTCCGGGACAGGGGGTGGCTACACCTTC
j_gene: TRBJ1-1; d_gene: -; v_gene: TRBV19; abundance: -; CDR3aa: CASSHPQGRPDTEAFF; CDR3nt: TGTGCCAGTAGCCACCCACAGGGTAGGCCTGACACTGAAGCTTTCTTT
j_gene: TRBJ2-3; d_gene: -; v_gene: TRBV27; abundance: -; CDR3aa: CASSFQRTDTQYF; CDR3nt: TGTGCCAGCAGTTTTCAGCGCACAGATACGCAGTATTTT
j_gene: TRBJ2-7; d_gene: -; v_gene: TRBV20-1; abundance: few; CDR3aa: CRAEKGSYEQYF; CDR3nt: TGCAGAGCCGAAAAGGGCTCCTACGAGCAGTACTTC
j_gene: TRBJ2-2; d_gene: TRBD1; v_gene: TRBV5-1; abundance: once; CDR3aa: CASRPGTGNTGELFF; CDR3nt: TGCGCCAGCAGACCCGGGACAGGCAACACCGGGGAGCTGTTTTTT
j_gene: TRBJ2-1; d_gene: -; v_gene: TRBV20-1; abundance: -; CDR3aa: CSARAVGISSYNEQFF; CDR3nt: TGCAGTGCTAGAGCGGTAGGGATTAGCTCCTACAATGAGCAGTTCTTC
j_gene: TRBJ1-4; d_gene: -; v_gene: TRBV7-8; abundance: many; CDR3aa: CASSLLDGVNEKLFF; CDR3nt: TGTGCCAGCAGCTTACTAGATGGCGTAAATGAAAAACTGTTTTTT